This TCR beta chain derives from a study of response to subunit inactivated influenza vaccine. This clonotype was recorded a few times. TCRdb analysed the RT-PCR reads with MiXCR anew, one entry per CDR3 protein. The table has over 750,000 distinct CDR3 sequences, approximately 21% seen once; the top ten hold about a tenth. V was pared by 2 bases and J by 4 bases, with 15 bases between. There are 15 residues in the CDR3. Per germline, CDR1 SGHTA and CDR2 FQGNSA. The sequences come from PBMCs from blood, collected 5 days after vaccination. This clonotype originated in a man aged 50-60 years who received an inactivated influenza vaccine. The gene calls are TRBV7-2 and TRBJ2-7; D remains unclear. This chain's CDR3 is CASSLSQTERYEQYF. The CDR3 coding sequence is TGTGCCAGCAGCTTATCTCAGACTGAACGTTACGAGCAGTACTTC.